These 21 T cell receptor beta chains share one sample of origin, sequenced in a study of T cell repertoires in cytomegalovirus infection. TCRdb fed the reads into MiXCR, producing one record per CDR3 protein. The sample yields about 260,000 distinct CDR3 sequences, roughly an eighth seen once. The sample was PBMCs. All receptors derive from a human donor in good health (CMV status not recorded). Some clones in this sample may be carry-over from other donors' samples.

This clonotype was seen a few times. The chain recombines TRBV29-1 with TRBJ2-1, with 15 bases lining up with TRBD2. Trimming cost V 1 base and J 7 bases; bases outside gene matches: 2. This CDR3 has 15 amino acids. Germline V gives CDR1 SQVTM, CDR2 ANQGSEA. CDR3 protein: CSVEGTSGRGNEQFF. The CDR3 DNA reads as TGCAGCGTTGAAGGGACTAGCGGGAGGGGAAATGAGCAGTTCTTC.

This clonotype has at least ten counts. The J gene is TRBJ1-2, the V gene TRBV7-2; the D gene is possibly TRBD1 (6 bases). Germline V gives CDR1 SGHTA, CDR2 FQGNSA. Trimming took 0 bases from V and 1 from J, leaving 12 bases between them. This CDR3 contains 16 residues. The CDR3 region has the DNA TGTGCCAGCAGCTTAGCCTCAGGGGTCTTTAACTATGGCTACACCTTC. The encoded protein is CASSLASGVFNYGYTF. Looking up the rest from reference TRBV7-2 and TRBJ1-2 gives the full variable domain: GAGVSQSPSNKVTEKGKDVELRCDPISGHTALYWYRQSLGQGLEFLIYFQGNSAPDKSGLPSDRFSAERTGGSVSTLTIQRTQQEDSAVYLCASSLASGVFNYGYTFGSGTRLTVV.

This clonotype is termed medium-sized (0.01 to 0.1%). The chain is built from TRBV7-8 and TRBJ2-3; 9 bases match TRBD2. This CDR3 has 15 amino acids. J lost 2 bases, V lost 5 bases, and 5 bases had no gene match. Germline loops: CDR1 SGHVS, CDR2 FQNEAQ. The CDR3 nucleotides are TGTGCCAGCAGCCCAAAGCGGGGGGCCACAGATACGCAGTATTTT. Translation: CASSPKRGATDTQYF.

The table lists this clonotype with many counts. The chain has TRBV7-3 and TRBJ2-1; TRBD2 matches 8 bases. Germline CDR1 SGHTA, CDR2 FQGTGA. Trimming removed 3 bases from V and 5 bases from J; junction bases left unmatched: 6. CDR3 size: 15 residues. The CDR3 DNA sequence: TGTGCCAGCAGCTTGAGGGGGACTAGTGACAATGAGCAGTTCTTC. Its protein product is CASSLRGTSDNEQFF. Full variable domain (remainder filled in from reference TRBV7-3 and TRBJ2-1): GAGVSQTPSNKVTEKGKYVELRCDPISGHTALYWYRQSLGQGPEFLIYFQGTGAADDSGLPNDRFFAVRPEGSVSTLKIQRTERGDSAVYLCASSLRGTSDNEQFFGPGTRLTVL.

This clonotype was seen a single time. This chain joins TRBV5-1 and TRBJ2-1, with TRBD2 identical over 9 bases. This CDR3 comprises 13 residues. Unmatched junction bases numbered 2, after V lost 4 bases and J lost 6 bases. Germline CDR1 reads SGHRS; CDR2 reads YFSETQ. The CDR3 here is CASSAGLANEQFF. The CDR3 DNA follows: TGCGCCAGCAGCGCGGGACTAGCCAATGAGCAGTTCTTC.

This clonotype has at least ten counts. V gene TRBV9 combines with J gene TRBJ2-5, with a weak D call TRBD1 (6 bases). Germline V CDR1 and CDR2: SGDLS, YYNGEE. The CDR3 totals 15 residues. V was shortened by 0 bases and J by 5 bases, with 14 bases between the two germline ends. The DNA of the CDR3 is TGTGCCAGCAGCGTAGCTACGGGACAAGGGGAGACCCAGTACTTC. This codes for CASSVATGQGETQYF. The whole variable domain, filled in from reference TRBV9 and TRBJ2-5, reads DSGVTQTPKHLITATGQRVTLRCSPRSGDLSVYWYQQSLDQGLQFLIQYYNGEERAKGNILERFSAQQFPDLHSELNLSSLELGDSALYFCASSVATGQGETQYFGPGTRLLVL.

In nucleotides, the CDR3 is TGCAGTGCTAGAGATTTCCGGGACCGGGTGAGGAAAAAACTGTTTTTT. Translated, it gives CSARDFRDRVRKKLFF. This rearrangement joins TRBV20-1 to TRBJ1-4, with a possible D match to TRBD1 (5 bases). Trimming took off 0 bases at V and 9 bases at J, with 20 bases between the two ends. This CDR3 is 16 amino acids long. Germline V gives CDR1 DFQATT, CDR2 SNEGSKA (reference sequence).

This clonotype was recorded many times. This sequence joins TRBV6-1 and TRBJ2-1; either TRBD1 or TRBD2 may fit D (6 bases each). CDR1 is MNHNS, CDR2 SASEGT, per germline. V was shortened by 4 bases and J by 4 bases, with 11 bases between the two germline ends. This CDR3 has 14 amino acids. The CDR3 loop is CASSGGAKYNEQFF. CDR3 nucleotide sequence: TGTGCCAGCAGTGGGGGGGCGAAATACAATGAGCAGTTCTTC.

This clonotype showed up just a few times. The chain links TRBV6-4 to TRBJ2-1; D not certain. Trimming left V 4 bases short and J 12 bases short, with 13 bases between. Germline CDR1 and CDR2: MRHNA and SNTAGT. The CDR3 is made up of 12 amino acids. The CDR3 spells CASSGDGVRQFF. Here the CDR3 DNA reads TGTGCCAGCAGTGGGGATGGGGTCCGGCAGTTCTTC.

This clonotype was detected a few times. J is TRBJ1-2 and V is TRBV10-3, with 7 bases aligning to TRBD1. Germline trimming cut 7 bases from V and 6 bases from J; bases unmatched to any gene: 8. CDR1 ENHRY and CDR2 SYGVKD come from the germline V gene. The length of the CDR3 is 13 residues. In nucleotides, the CDR3 is TGTGCCATCATCAGCTCAGGGGGTGATGGCTACACCTTC. Its protein product is CAIISSGGDGYTF.

This clonotype has at least ten counts. The gene calls are TRBV6-4 and TRBJ2-1; tentative D call: TRBD2 (7 bases). Trimming pared 0 bases from V and 0 bases from J, leaving 12 bases between. Germline CDR1 MRHNA, CDR2 SNTAGT. The CDR3 length is 17 residues. The CDR3 sequence: CASSDSGGGSSYNEQFF. The CDR3 coding sequence is TGTGCCAGCAGTGACTCAGGGGGGGGGAGCTCCTACAATGAGCAGTTCTTC.

V usage is TRBV12-3 or TRBV12-4 and J usage is TRBJ2-5; 11 bases map to TRBD2. The junction had 8 bases not matched to a gene; V was cut back by 6 bases and J by 5 bases. The length of the CDR3 is 15 residues. The CDR3 DNA sequence: TGTGCCAGCAGCCCCGGACTAGCGGGTTGGGAGACCCAGTACTTC. This translates into CASSPGLAGWETQYF.

This clonotype was found many times. V usage is TRBV7-9 and J usage is TRBJ2-7; 9 bases agree with TRBD2. Germline V gene data show CDR1 as SEHNR and CDR2 as FQNEAQ (reference sequence). The CDR3 is 16 amino acids. The J segment lost 5 bases and the V segment lost 1 base, leaving 9 bases of the junction unmatched. CDR3 bases: TGTGCCAGCAGCTTAGGGGCGGGAGGGTTCATCGACGAGCAGTACTTC. Amino acid sequence: CASSLGAGGFIDEQYF. The full variable domain, in which reference TRBV7-9 and TRBJ2-7 provide the parts outside the CDR3, is DTGVSQNPRHKITKRGQNVTFRCDPISEHNRLYWYRQTLGQGPEFLTYFQNEAQLEKSRLLSDRFSAERPKGSFSTLEIQRTEQGDSAMYLCASSLGAGGFIDEQYFGPGTRLTVT.

In its sample, this clonotype was seen many times. J is TRBJ1-1 and V is TRBV7-2; no reliable D call. V gave up 1 base and J gave up 5 bases, with 8 bases separating them. Germline CDR1 reads SGHTA; CDR2 reads FQGNSA. This CDR3 region has 13 residues. The CDR3 DNA follows: TGTGCCAGCAGCTTAGTCTTGGGTACTGAAGCTTTCTTT. Translation gives CASSLVLGTEAFF.

About this clonotype itself: It may be a read error: a sequence one base away is much more abundant. The chain combines TRBV20-1 with TRBJ1-1; TRBD1 aligns across 12 bases. The junction had 4 bases not matched to a gene; V was cut back by 5 bases and J by 0 bases. The CDR3 covers 15 residues. Germline loops: CDR1 DFQATT, CDR2 SNEGSKA (reference sequence). CDR3 in amino acids: CSAWGQGALNTEAFF. The CDR3 DNA follows: TGCAGTGCTTGGGGACAGGGGGCGTTGAACACTGAAGCTTTCTTT.

This clonotype has at least ten counts. This chain connects TRBV7-8 to TRBJ2-7; 9 nucleotides line up with TRBD1. The ends lost 4 bases at V and 4 bases at J; junction bases unmatched: 5. CDR1 is SGHVS, CDR2 FQNEAQ, per germline. CDR3 size: 14 residues. In DNA, the CDR3 is TGTGCCAGCAGCTCCACAGGGGGCGGGTACGAGCAGTACTTC. This translates into CASSSTGGGYEQYF.

This clonotype has ten or more counts. The chain joins TRBV11-3 to TRBJ2-1; no firm D call. V was clipped by 5 bases and J by 8 bases, with 19 bases between them. Per germline, CDR1 SGHNT and CDR2 YENEEA. The CDR3 consists of 15 residues. The CDR3 reads CASSKTGLRGDEQFF. Written as DNA, the CDR3 is TGTGCCAGCAGCAAGACCGGCCTCCGCGGCGATGAGCAGTTCTTC.

This clonotype was counted only a few times. The chain couples TRBV5-4 to TRBJ2-3; 8 positions match TRBD2. The CDR3 extends over 16 amino acids. From germline, CDR1 is SGHNT and CDR2 YYREEE (reference sequence). The V gene end was trimmed by 1 base and the J gene end by 4 bases; junction bases not matched to a gene: 8. The chain's CDR3 is CASSLYERGSPDTQYF. The CDR3 DNA reads TGTGCCAGCAGCTTGTACGAGCGGGGGTCCCCAGATACGCAGTATTTT.

This clonotype was recorded only once. This chain connects TRBV2 to TRBJ1-2; 8 nucleotides agree with TRBD1. After removal of 6 bases from V and 9 bases from J, the junction contained 6 bases not matched to a gene. The length of the CDR3 is 12 residues. The V gene's germline CDR1 is SNHLY and CDR2 FYNNEI. The CDR3 here is CASRGGQASYTF. CDR3 sequence (DNA): TGTGCCAGCAGGGGGGGACAGGCCAGCTACACCTTC.

There are a few counts of this clonotype. The CDR3 nucleotides read TGTGCCAGCATGGCGAGGAACTACGAGCAGTACTTC. Translation: CASMARNYEQYF. The rearrangement links TRBV6-2 or TRBV6-3 to TRBJ2-7; D ambiguous. V shed 7 bases and J shed 3 bases, with 10 bases lying between them. This CDR3 has 12 residues. Germline V gives CDR1 MNHEY, CDR2 SVGEGT.

This chain joins TRBV7-6 and TRBJ1-1; D gene ambiguous. V was cut by 1 base and J by 2 bases, with 8 bases left in between. Germline V CDR1 and CDR2: SGHVS, FNYEAQ. CDR3 length: 14 residues. CDR3 sequence: CASSLGPLNTEAFF. Here the CDR3 DNA reads TGTGCCAGCAGCTTAGGGCCCCTCAACACTGAAGCTTTCTTT.